The 5 T cell receptor beta chains below come from one sample, sequenced in a study of blood T cell repertoires in COVID-19. Sequenced by immunoSEQ multiplex PCR; TCRdb stores in-frame clones only, minus some. The repertoire has roughly 67,000 clones, roughly 90% of them found once; the top ten carry less than 1.5%. Material: peripheral blood. The receptors shown here come from a woman aged 55-75 years with acute or convalescent COVID-19.

The V and J genes are TRBV21-1 and TRBJ1-2. TRBV21-1 is a listed pseudogene. The CDR3 is 16 amino acids. CDR3 sequence (DNA): TGTGCCAGCAGTCTCCTGAACCGGGCCTGGGAGAATGGCTACACCTTC. Its protein is CASSLLNRAWENGYTF.

This clone came up once. The CDR3 reads CASSYLGDTEAFF. In DNA, the CDR3 is TGTGCCAGCAGTTACCTCGGTGACACTGAAGCTTTCTTT. The rearrangement joins TRBV6-5 to TRBJ1-1; no clear D. The CDR3 runs to 13 residues. The V and J ends lost 2 bases and 3 bases respectively, with 7 bases between them. Germline CDR1 is MNHEY and CDR2 is SVGAGI.

This clone was seen a few times. The chain carries TRBV5-4 and TRBJ1-1; a weak D match, TRBD1 (5 bases). Germline CDR1 is SGHNT and CDR2 is YYREEE (reference sequence). This CDR3 is 17 amino acids long. The V and J ends lost 4 bases and 0 bases respectively, with 19 bases between them. The CDR3 is CASSRGSPGGMNTEAFF. DNA for the CDR3: TGTGCCAGCAGCCGGGGGTCGCCAGGTGGTATGAACACTGAAGCTTTCTTT.

The CDR3 spells CASSSTGITTNEKLFF. CDR3 bases: TGTGCCAGCAGCAGCACCGGGATAACAACTAATGAAAAACTGTTTTTT. The V and J genes are TRBV7-6 and TRBJ1-4; the D is unclear. The CDR3 has 16 residues. Germline V gene data show CDR1 as SGHVS and CDR2 as FNYEAQ. Trimming took 5 bases from V and 0 from J, leaving 13 bases between them.

V usage is TRBV7-9 and J usage is TRBJ1-4; 7 bases line up with TRBD1. V gave up 3 bases and J gave up 4 bases; unmatched junction bases: 5. Germline CDR1 is SEHNR and CDR2 is FQNEAQ (reference sequence). This CDR3 region has 15 residues. Here the CDR3 reads CASSFTGVNNEKLFF. The CDR3 nucleotides read TGTGCCAGCAGCTTCACAGGGGTAAATAATGAAAAACTGTTTTTT. Based on the CDR3 plus reference TRBV7-9 and TRBJ1-4, the full variable domain is DTGVSQNPRHKITKRGQNVTFRCDPISEHNRLYWYRQTLGQGPEFLTYFQNEAQLEKSRLLSDRFSAERPKGSFSTLEIQRTEQGDSAMYLCASSFTGVNNEKLFFGSGTQLSVL.